Listed below are T cell receptor beta chains from one sample, sequenced in a study of blood T cell repertoires in COVID-19. Data came from immunoSEQ multiplex PCR; TCRdb stores just in-frame clones and leaves some out. The repertoire includes 120,000 or so clones, roughly 69% of them detected once, and about 2.2% sits in the top ten. The sample consisted of peripheral blood. These receptors were taken from a woman in her seventies with acute or convalescent COVID-19. Both conserved end residues are part of each CDR3. Each record gives: V gene, J gene, D gene, clone size, CDR3 protein, CDR3 DNA. A D gene is named only where the DNA matches it firmly. The size of a clone is reported for some rows only, either as once, few or many, or as a class for expanded clones.

>TRBV11-2|TRBJ2-7|-|medium-sized
CASSLFLPYEQYF
TGTGCCAGCAGCTTATTTCTCCCCTACGAGCAGTACTTC
>TRBV13|TRBJ1-1|TRBD1|few
CASSSPNRGNTEAFF
TGTGCCAGCAGCTCCCCTAACAGGGGCAACACTGAAGCTTTCTTT
>TRBV15|TRBJ1-2|-|few
CATSREAGRSSYGYTF
TGTGCCACCAGCAGAGAGGCAGGGAGGTCCTCCTATGGCTACACCTTC
>TRBV7-2|TRBJ2-5|TRBD2|-
CASSGGLAAQETQYF
TGTGCCAGCAGCGGAGGACTAGCGGCCCAAGAGACCCAGTACTTC
>TRBV28|TRBJ1-2|TRBD1|-
CASSHRGQIYGYTF
TGTGCCAGCAGTCACAGGGGGCAAATCTATGGCTACACCTTC
>TRBV6-5|TRBJ2-7|TRBD1|-
CASSYRDRGPEQYF
TGTGCCAGCAGTTATCGGGACAGGGGGCCCGAGCAGTACTTC
>TRBV6-1|TRBJ2-1|TRBD1|once
CASSELGQGVSEQFF
TGTGCCAGCAGTGAACTCGGACAGGGGGTTTCTGAGCAGTTCTTC
>TRBV6-5|TRBJ2-3|TRBD1|-
CASSRVGTGESTQYF
TGTGCCAGCAGTCGGGTCGGGACAGGGGAGAGTACGCAGTATTTT
>TRBV19|TRBJ1-1|-|-
CASSPDMEGTEAFF
TGTGCCAGTAGTCCCGATATGGAGGGTACTGAAGCTTTCTTT
>TRBV7-3|TRBJ1-3|TRBD1|-
CASSLMGDSGNTIYF
TGTGCCAGCAGCTTAATGGGGGACAGTGGAAACACCATATATTTT
>TRBV19|TRBJ1-1|-|-
CASRAPGNPNTEAFF
TGTGCCAGTAGGGCCCCGGGGAACCCAAACACTGAAGCTTTCTTT
>TRBV18|TRBJ1-2|-|-
CASSLSGTSLWGYTF
TGTGCCAGCTCACTATCCGGGACATCGCTCTGGGGCTACACCTTC
>TRBV11-2|TRBJ1-6|-|-
CASSLGDGVYSPLHF
TGTGCCAGCAGCTTAGGCGACGGAGTCTATTCACCCCTCCACTTT
>TRBV19|TRBJ2-1|-|few
CASSPQWEREQFF
TGTGCCAGTAGCCCTCAGTGGGAGCGCGAGCAGTTCTTC
>TRBV6-5|TRBJ2-5|-|-
CASSSSRGPGETQYF
TGTGCCAGCAGTTCCTCAAGAGGGCCGGGAGAGACCCAGTACTTC
>TRBV3-1/TRBV3-2|TRBJ2-3|TRBD2|once
CASRSGGAISDTQYF
TGTGCCAGCCGGAGCGGGGGGGCCATCTCAGATACGCAGTATTTT
>TRBV9|TRBJ1-2|TRBD1|-
CASSVAGTGVDGYTF
TGTGCCAGCAGCGTAGCCGGGACAGGGGTAGATGGCTACACCTTC
>TRBV3-1/TRBV3-2|TRBJ2-5|-|-
CASSPDLTGPTETQYF
TGTGCCAGCAGTCCCGACCTCACAGGTCCAACGGAGACCCAGTACTTC
>TRBV4-1|TRBJ2-3|TRBD1|few
CASSQVSGTGGTADTQYF
TGCGCCAGCAGCCAAGTTTCCGGGACAGGGGGCACGGCAGATACGCAGTATTTT
>TRBV25-1|TRBJ2-5|-|-
CASSEHRVGETQYF
TGTGCCAGCAGTGAACACAGGGTTGGGGAGACCCAGTACTTC
>TRBV11-2|TRBJ2-7|TRBD2|-
CASSSPGGRRAYEQYF
TGTGCCAGCAGCTCTCCGGGAGGGCGCCGGGCCTACGAGCAGTACTTC
>TRBV28|TRBJ2-7|-|many
CASSDLQLNSYEQYF
TGTGCCAGCTCAGACCTACAGCTTAACTCCTACGAGCAGTACTTC
>TRBV9|TRBJ2-1|TRBD2|-
CASSGTSGKPLSSYNEQFF
TGTGCCAGCAGCGGGACTAGCGGGAAACCTTTGAGCTCCTACAATGAGCAGTTCTTC